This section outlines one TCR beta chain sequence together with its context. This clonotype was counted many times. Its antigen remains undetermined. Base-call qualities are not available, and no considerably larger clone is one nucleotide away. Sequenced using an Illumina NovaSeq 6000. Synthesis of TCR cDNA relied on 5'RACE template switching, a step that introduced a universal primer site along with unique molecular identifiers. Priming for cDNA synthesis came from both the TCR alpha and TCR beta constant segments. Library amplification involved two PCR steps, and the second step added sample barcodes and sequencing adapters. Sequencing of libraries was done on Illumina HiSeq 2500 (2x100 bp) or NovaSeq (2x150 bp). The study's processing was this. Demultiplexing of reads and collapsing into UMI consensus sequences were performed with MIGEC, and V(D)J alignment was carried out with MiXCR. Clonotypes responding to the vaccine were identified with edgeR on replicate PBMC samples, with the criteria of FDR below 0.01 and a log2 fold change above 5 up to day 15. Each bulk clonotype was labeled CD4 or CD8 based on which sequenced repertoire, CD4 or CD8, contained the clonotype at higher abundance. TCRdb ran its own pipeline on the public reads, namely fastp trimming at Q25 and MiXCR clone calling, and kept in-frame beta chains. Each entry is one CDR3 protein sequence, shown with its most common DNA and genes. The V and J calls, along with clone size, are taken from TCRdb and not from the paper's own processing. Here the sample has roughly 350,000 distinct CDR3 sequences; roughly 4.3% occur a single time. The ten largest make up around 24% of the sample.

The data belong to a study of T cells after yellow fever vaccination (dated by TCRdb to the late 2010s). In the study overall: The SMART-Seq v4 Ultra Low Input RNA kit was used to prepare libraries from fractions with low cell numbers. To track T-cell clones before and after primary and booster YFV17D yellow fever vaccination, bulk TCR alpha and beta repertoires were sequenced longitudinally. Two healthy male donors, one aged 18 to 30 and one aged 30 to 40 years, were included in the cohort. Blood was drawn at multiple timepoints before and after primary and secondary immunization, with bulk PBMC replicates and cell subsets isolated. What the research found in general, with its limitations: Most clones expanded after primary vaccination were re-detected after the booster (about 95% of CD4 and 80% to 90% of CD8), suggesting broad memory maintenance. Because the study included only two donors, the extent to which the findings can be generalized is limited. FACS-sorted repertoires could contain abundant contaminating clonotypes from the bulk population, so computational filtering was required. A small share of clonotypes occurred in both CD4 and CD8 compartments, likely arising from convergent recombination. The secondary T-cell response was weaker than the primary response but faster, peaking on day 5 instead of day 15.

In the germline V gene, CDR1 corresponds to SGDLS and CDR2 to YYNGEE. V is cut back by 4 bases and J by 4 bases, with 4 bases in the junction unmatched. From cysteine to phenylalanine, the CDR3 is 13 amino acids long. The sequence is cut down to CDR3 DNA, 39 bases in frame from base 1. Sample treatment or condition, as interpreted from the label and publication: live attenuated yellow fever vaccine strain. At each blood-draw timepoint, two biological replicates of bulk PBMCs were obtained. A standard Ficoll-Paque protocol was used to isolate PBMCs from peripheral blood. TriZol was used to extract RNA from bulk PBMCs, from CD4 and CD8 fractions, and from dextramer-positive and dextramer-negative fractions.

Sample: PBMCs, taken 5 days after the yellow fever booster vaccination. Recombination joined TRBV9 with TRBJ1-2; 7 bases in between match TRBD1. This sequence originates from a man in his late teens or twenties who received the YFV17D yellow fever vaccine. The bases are TGTGCCAGCAGCCCCAGGGGGGCCTATGGCTACACCTTC. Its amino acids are CASSPRGAYGYTF.